The sequence of this TCR beta chain was determined in a study of OX40 agonist ivuxolimab in advanced cancers. The CDR3 extends over 12 amino acids. Germline V gives CDR1 SGHDN, CDR2 FVKESK. V gave up 4 bases and J gave up 6 bases, with 10 bases separating them. Data came from immunoSEQ multiplex PCR; TCRdb stores just in-frame clones and leaves some out. The sample carries about 64,000 clones, about 90% recorded once. The sequence was obtained from an adult with an advanced solid tumor such as melanoma, head and neck, liver or kidney cancer. The chain uses TRBV14 and TRBJ2-7; D gene unclear. Sequenced here: CD4+ or CD8+ T cells sorted from blood, sampled in a trial of the OX40 agonist ivuxolimab. DNA of the CDR3: TGTGCCAGCAGCCCCGGACGGATCGAGCAGTACTTC. Translated, it gives CASSPGRIEQYF.